Following are 15 T cell receptor beta chains from one sample sequenced in a study of cytomegalovirus exposure and HLA in healthy donors (dated by TCRdb to about 2017). Library preparation was by the immunoSEQ multiplex PCR assay. Entries here come from immuneACCESS through TCRdb and include only in-frame sequences with V and J called. Some clones fail to appear in such tables; in the studies checked, an unresolved V gene covers under half of the shortfall, and the cause of the remainder is unknown. The sample table holds 240,000 or so clones, of which around 87% were seen once. 1% to 1.5% of the sample belongs to the ten largest clones. The sequenced material came from PBMCs. The receptors come from a woman between 25 and 40 years old in good health and CMV-seropositive.

The V gene is TRBV5-6, the J gene TRBJ1-2, with D unclear. CDR3 length: 14 amino acids. Germline CDR1 and CDR2: SGHDT and YYEEEE. The V end was cut by 5 bases, the J end by 2 bases, with 13 bases between. CDR3 protein: CASSPPAGNYGYTF. The CDR3 coding sequence is TGTGCCAGCAGTCCACCGGCAGGAAACTATGGCTACACCTTC.

The CDR3 reads CASSPPEGTDTQYF. The DNA of the CDR3 is TGTGCCAGCAGCCCCCCGGAGGGAACAGATACGCAGTATTTT. This chain joins TRBV6-5 and TRBJ2-3; D perhaps matches TRBD2 (6 bases). Trimming removed 6 bases at V and 3 bases at J, with 13 bases between. Germline V gives CDR1 MNHEY, CDR2 SVGAGI. The CDR3 totals 14 residues.

This chain links TRBV5-4 with TRBJ2-7; D is possibly TRBD2 (5 bases). Germline loops: CDR1 SGHNT, CDR2 YYREEE (reference sequence). The CDR3 is 14 amino acids. Trimming removed 6 bases at V and 0 bases at J, with 13 bases between. The CDR3, as DNA: TGTGCCAGCACCGGGGATACTCGCTCCTACGAGCAGTACTTC. As protein: CASTGDTRSYEQYF.

V usage is TRBV28 and J usage is TRBJ1-5; D might be TRBD1 (6 bases). This CDR3 has 16 amino acids. V dropped 8 bases and J dropped 3 bases, with 20 bases sitting between them. Germline values: CDR1 MDHEN, CDR2 SYDVKM. The CDR3 reads CASENGEGVDNQPQHF. CDR3 nucleotide sequence: TGTGCCAGCGAAAACGGGGAGGGGGTGGACAATCAGCCCCAGCATTTT.

The chain links TRBV6-4 to TRBJ2-2; 7 bases are a match to TRBD1. Germline V gene lookup returns CDR1 MRHNA and CDR2 SNTAGT. The ends lost 4 bases at V and 3 bases at J; junction bases unmatched: 5. This CDR3 has 15 residues. Here the CDR3 DNA reads TGTGCCAGCAGTGTCCGACAGGGAGACACCGGGGAGCTGTTTTTT. As protein: CASSVRQGDTGELFF.

The gene calls are TRBV5-1 and TRBJ2-7; 7 bases match TRBD2. Unmatched junction bases numbered 12, after V lost 0 bases and J lost 6 bases. Per germline, CDR1 SGHRS and CDR2 YFSETQ. There are 16 residues in the CDR3. The DNA of the CDR3 is TGCGCCAGCAGCTTGGGCCGGGGGGACTTCCTCAGCGAGCAGTACTTC. Protein product: CASSLGRGDFLSEQYF.

The J gene is TRBJ1-2, the V gene TRBV6-1, with TRBD1 identical over 7 bases. This CDR3 region has 12 residues. Germline trimming cut 6 bases from V and 4 bases from J; bases unmatched to any gene: 2. CDR1 and CDR2 (germline): MNHNS, SASEGT. The CDR3 nucleotides are TGTGCCAGCAGGGGGGACAGCTATGGCTACACCTTC. As protein: CASRGDSYGYTF.

This rearrangement joins TRBV15 to TRBJ1-5; TRBD1 might be the D (5 bases). Per germline, CDR1 LNHNV and CDR2 YYDKDF (reference sequence). CDR3 length equals 16 residues. V dropped 3 bases and J dropped 2 bases, with 14 bases sitting between them. CDR3 nucleotides: TGTGCCACCAGCAGGGACTGGGGGGGAGGCAATCAGCCCCAGCATTTT. It is translated as CATSRDWGGGNQPQHF. Full variable domain (remainder filled in from reference TRBV15 and TRBJ1-5): DAMVIQNPRYQVTQFGKPVTLSCSQTLNHNVMYWYQQKSSQAPKLLFHYYDKDFNNEADTPDNFQSRRPNTSFCFLDIRSPGLGDTAMYLCATSRDWGGGNQPQHFGDGTRLSIL.

This rearrangement joins TRBV5-1 to TRBJ2-5; TRBD2 aligns across 11 bases. Germline trimming cut 4 bases from V and 3 bases from J; bases unmatched to any gene: 8. Per the germline V gene, CDR1 is SGHRS and CDR2 is YFSETQ. The CDR3 loop spans 16 amino acids. CDR3 coding DNA: TGCGCCAGCAGCCGAGCTCTAGCGGGAGGAGAAGAGACCCAGTACTTC. It specifies CASSRALAGGEETQYF.

The chain links TRBV4-1 to TRBJ2-7, with D uncertain. The CDR3 extends over 11 amino acids. V gave up 3 bases and J gave up 5 bases, with 5 bases separating them. Per the germline V gene, CDR1 is MGHRA and CDR2 is YSYEKL. The CDR3 bases are TGCGCCAGCAGCCACCGTAACGAGCAGTACTTC. It is translated as CASSHRNEQYF.

The V and J genes are TRBV19 and TRBJ2-3, with TRBD2 as a possible D gene (5 bases). Trimming removed 1 base from V and 7 bases from J, with 12 bases in between. Germline assignment: CDR1 LNHDA and CDR2 SQIVND (reference sequence). This CDR3 is built from 14 residues. CDR3: CASSIGGSTYTQYF. In nucleotides, the CDR3 is TGTGCCAGTAGTATAGGTGGGAGTACCTATACGCAGTATTTT. Using reference TRBV19 and TRBJ2-3 for the parts outside the CDR3, the full variable domain is DGGITQSPKYLFRKEGQNVTLSCEQNLNHDAMYWYRQDPGQGLRLIYYSQIVNDFQKGDIAEGYSVSREKKESFPLTVTSAQKNPTAFYLCASSIGGSTYTQYFGPGTRLTVL.

J is TRBJ1-2 and V is TRBV5-1, with no clear D. The V and J ends lost 1 base and 1 base respectively, with 8 bases between them. This CDR3 has 14 amino acids. CDR1 is SGHRS and CDR2 is YFSETQ in the germline V gene. This CDR3 is CASSLPGNNYGYTF. The CDR3 region has the DNA TGCGCCAGCAGCTTGCCGGGGAATAACTATGGCTACACCTTC.

This clone was seen a handful of times. The genes are TRBV11-3 and TRBJ2-2, with D unclear. This CDR3 has 14 residues. Germline V gene data show CDR1 as SGHNT and CDR2 as YENEEA. The V gene lost 3 bases and the J gene lost 10 bases, with 15 bases spanning the gap. CDR3 DNA: TGTGCCAGCAGCTTTGGCCCCAGCGCCGAGGAGCTGTTTTTT. It yields the protein CASSFGPSAEELFF.

V and J are TRBV29-1 and TRBJ2-1, with 11 bases fitting TRBD2. V dropped 4 bases and J dropped 1; count of bases not matched to a gene: 3. The germline V gene has CDR1 SQVTM and CDR2 ANQGSEA. The CDR3 runs to 15 residues. This CDR3 is CSVVGTSGSYNEQFF. The CDR3 bases are TGCAGCGTTGTTGGGACTAGCGGTTCCTACAATGAGCAGTTCTTC.

The gene calls are TRBV18 and TRBJ1-1; D not resolved. V lost 5 bases, J lost 1 base, and 14 bases lay in between. CDR1 is KGHSH, CDR2 LQKENI, per germline. The CDR3 contains 15 residues. The CDR3 loop is CASSTLIAQNTEAFF. CDR3 coding DNA: TGTGCCAGCTCAACATTAATTGCCCAGAACACTGAAGCTTTCTTT.